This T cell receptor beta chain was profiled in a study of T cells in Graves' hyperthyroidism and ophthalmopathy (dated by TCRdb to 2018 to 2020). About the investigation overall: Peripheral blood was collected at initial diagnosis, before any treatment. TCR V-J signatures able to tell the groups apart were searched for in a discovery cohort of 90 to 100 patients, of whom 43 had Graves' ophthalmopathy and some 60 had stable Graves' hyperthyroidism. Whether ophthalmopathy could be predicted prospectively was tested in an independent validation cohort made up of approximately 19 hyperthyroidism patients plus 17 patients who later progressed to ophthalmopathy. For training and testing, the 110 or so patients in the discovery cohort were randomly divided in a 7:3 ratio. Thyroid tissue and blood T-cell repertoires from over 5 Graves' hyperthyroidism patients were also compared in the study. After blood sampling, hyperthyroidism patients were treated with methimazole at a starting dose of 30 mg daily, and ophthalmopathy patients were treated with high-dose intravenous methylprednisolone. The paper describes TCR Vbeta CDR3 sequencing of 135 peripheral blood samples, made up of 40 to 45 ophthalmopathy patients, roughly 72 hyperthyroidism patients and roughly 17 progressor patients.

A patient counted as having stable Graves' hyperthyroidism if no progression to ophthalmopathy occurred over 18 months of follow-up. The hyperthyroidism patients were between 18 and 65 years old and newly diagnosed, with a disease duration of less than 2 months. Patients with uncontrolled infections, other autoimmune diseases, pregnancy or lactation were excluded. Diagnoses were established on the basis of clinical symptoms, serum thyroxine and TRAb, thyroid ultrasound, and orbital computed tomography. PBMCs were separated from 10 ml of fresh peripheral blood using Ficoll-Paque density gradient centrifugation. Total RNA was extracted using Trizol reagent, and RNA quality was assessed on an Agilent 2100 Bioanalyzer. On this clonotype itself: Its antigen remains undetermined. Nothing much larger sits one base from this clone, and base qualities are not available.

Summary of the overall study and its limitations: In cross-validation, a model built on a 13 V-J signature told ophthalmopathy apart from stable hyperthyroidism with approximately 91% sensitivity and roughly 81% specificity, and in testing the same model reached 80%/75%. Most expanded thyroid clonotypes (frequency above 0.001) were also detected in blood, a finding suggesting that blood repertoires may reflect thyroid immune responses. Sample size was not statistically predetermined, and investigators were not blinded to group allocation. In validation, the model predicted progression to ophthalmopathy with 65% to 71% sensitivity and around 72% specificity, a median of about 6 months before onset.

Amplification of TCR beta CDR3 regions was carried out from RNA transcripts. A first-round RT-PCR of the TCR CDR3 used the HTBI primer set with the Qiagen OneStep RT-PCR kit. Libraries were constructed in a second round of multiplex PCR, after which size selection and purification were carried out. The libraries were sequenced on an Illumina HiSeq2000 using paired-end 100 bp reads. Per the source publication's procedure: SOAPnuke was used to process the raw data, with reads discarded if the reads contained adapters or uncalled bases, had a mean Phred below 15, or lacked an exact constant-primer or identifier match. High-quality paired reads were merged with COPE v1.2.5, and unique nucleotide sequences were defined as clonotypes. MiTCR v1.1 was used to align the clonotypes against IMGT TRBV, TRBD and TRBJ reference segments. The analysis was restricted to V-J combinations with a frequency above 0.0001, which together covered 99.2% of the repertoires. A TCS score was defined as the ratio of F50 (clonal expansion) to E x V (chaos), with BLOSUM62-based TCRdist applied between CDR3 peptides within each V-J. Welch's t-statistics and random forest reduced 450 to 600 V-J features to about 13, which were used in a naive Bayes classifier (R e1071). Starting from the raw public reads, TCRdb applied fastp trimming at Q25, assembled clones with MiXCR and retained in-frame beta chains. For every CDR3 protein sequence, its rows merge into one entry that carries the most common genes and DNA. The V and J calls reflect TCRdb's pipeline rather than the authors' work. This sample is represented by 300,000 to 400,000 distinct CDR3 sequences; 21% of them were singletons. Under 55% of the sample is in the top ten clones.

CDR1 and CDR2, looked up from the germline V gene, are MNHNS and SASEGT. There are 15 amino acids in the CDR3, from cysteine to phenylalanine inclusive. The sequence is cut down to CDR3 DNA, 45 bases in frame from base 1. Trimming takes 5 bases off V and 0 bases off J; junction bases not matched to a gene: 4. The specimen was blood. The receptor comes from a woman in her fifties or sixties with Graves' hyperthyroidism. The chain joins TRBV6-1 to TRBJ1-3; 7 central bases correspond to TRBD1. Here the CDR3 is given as CASSRRQGSGNTIYF. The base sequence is TGTGCCAGCAGTCGTCGACAGGGCTCTGGAAACACCATATATTTT.